A single sample is the source of the 27 T cell receptor beta chains below, sequenced in a study of T cell repertoires in cytomegalovirus infection. TCRdb called the reads again in MiXCR, with one record for every CDR3 protein. The sample lists approximately 500,000 distinct CDR3 sequences; approximately 16% were seen once. Source material: CD8+ T cells from PBMCs. Receptors originate from a human donor in good health (CMV status not recorded). Some clones in this sample may be carry-over from other donors' samples.

This clonotype was observed at least ten times. The rearrangement joins TRBV6-5 to TRBJ1-6; tentatively, D is TRBD1 (6 bases). The V gene's germline CDR1 is MNHEY and CDR2 SVGAGI. There are 16 residues in the CDR3. Trimming stripped 4 bases from V and 10 bases from J, with 20 bases between. The CDR3 protein is CASSSAQTGFGSPLHF. CDR3 nucleotide sequence: TGTGCCAGCAGTTCTGCTCAAACAGGGTTTGGGTCACCCCTCCACTTT.

This clonotype was observed at least ten times. The chain joins TRBV28 to TRBJ2-5; TRBD2 matches 14 bases. Losses at the gene ends were 2 bases for V and 2 bases for J; bases not matched to a gene: 13. Germline loops: CDR1 MDHEN, CDR2 SYDVKM. CDR3 length: 20 amino acids. CDR3 in amino acids: CASSLPGTRTSGGLQETQYF. In DNA form, the CDR3 reads TGTGCCAGCAGTTTACCCGGGACGCGGACTAGCGGGGGGTTGCAAGAGACCCAGTACTTC.

Of note for this clonotype: The CDR3 end shows no conserved phenylalanine or tryptophan, and so a read error is likely. The rearrangement links TRBV14 to TRBJ2-5; TRBD2 agrees at 9 bases. The CDR3 is 18 amino acids. The V and J ends lost 0 bases and 2 bases, in that order; junction bases with no gene match: 10. Germline-derived CDR1 and CDR2 are SGHDN and FVKESK. For the CDR3, the DNA is TGTGCCAGCAGCCAAGAGCTAGCGGGGACAACAAAACAAGAGACCCAGTACTTA. Residues: CASSQELAGTTKQETQYL.

This clonotype came up many times. The chain uses TRBV2 and TRBJ2-7; D is tentatively TRBD1 or TRBD2 (5 bases each). V was trimmed by 5 bases and J by 3 bases, leaving 14 bases between them. The CDR3 sequence is 14 residues long. Germline values: CDR1 SNHLY, CDR2 FYNNEI. The CDR3 is CASSSRGENYEQYF. Here the CDR3 DNA reads TGTGCCAGCAGTTCCAGAGGGGAAAACTACGAGCAGTACTTC.

This clonotype was seen repeatedly, ten times or more. This chain connects TRBV12-3 or TRBV12-4 to TRBJ2-7, with D unclear. Trimming cost V 6 bases and J 0 bases, with 15 bases left between them. CDR3 size: 15 residues. The CDR3 loop reads CASSDTTSSSYEQYF. In nucleotides, the CDR3 is TGTGCCAGCAGCGATACGACCTCGAGCTCCTACGAGCAGTACTTC.

Notes on this clonotype: The junction departs from germline at one end; a sequencing error may be responsible. The J gene is TRBJ2-2, the V gene TRBV25-1; unclear D gene. From germline, CDR1 is MGHDK and CDR2 SYGVNS. This CDR3 has 11 amino acids. This CDR3 reads CVSDATGELFF. CDR3 nucleotide sequence: TGTGTCAGCGATGCCACCGGGGAGCTGTTTTTT.

In its sample, this clonotype was seen many times. The chain is built from TRBV7-6 and TRBJ2-5; D ambiguous. Deletions cut 1 base from V and 4 bases from J, with 13 bases between. Germline CDR1 reads SGHVS; CDR2 reads FNYEAQ. CDR3 length equals 15 residues. The CDR3 is CASSLGKGFGETQYF. CDR3 DNA: TGTGCCAGCAGCTTAGGAAAGGGTTTCGGAGAGACCCAGTACTTC.

This clonotype was detected ten times or more. The J gene is TRBJ1-1, the V gene TRBV12-3 or TRBV12-4; D ambiguous. Trimming removed 5 bases from V and 4 bases from J, with 8 bases in between. The CDR3 contains 12 residues. The CDR3 DNA follows: TGTGCCAGCAGTCTCCCCGTCACTGAAGCTTTCTTT. This sequence encodes CASSLPVTEAFF.

This clonotype was observed many times. The chain couples TRBV7-9 to TRBJ1-6, with D tentatively TRBD1 (6 bases). Per germline, CDR1 SEHNR and CDR2 FQNEAQ (reference sequence). V lost 3 bases to trimming and J lost 10 bases, with 10 bases between them. The CDR3 loop spans 13 amino acids. The CDR3 DNA is TGTGCCAGCAGCTTCGCAGGGGAATCACCCCTCCACTTT. Amino acid sequence: CASSFAGESPLHF. Variable domain in full (rest from reference TRBV7-9 and TRBJ1-6): DTGVSQNPRHKITKRGQNVTFRCDPISEHNRLYWYRQTLGQGPEFLTYFQNEAQLEKSRLLSDRFSAERPKGSFSTLEIQRTEQGDSAMYLCASSFAGESPLHFGNGTRLTVT.

This chain connects TRBV7-9 to TRBJ2-5; weak D call: TRBD2 (5 bases). Trimming removed 6 bases at V and 3 bases at J, with 26 bases between. The CDR3 runs to 18 residues. The germline CDR1 and CDR2 sequences are SEHNR and FQNEAQ (reference sequence). The DNA of the CDR3 is TGTGCCAGCAGTCAATTAGCTTGGATGGAGGCCGGCGAAGAGACCCAGTACTTC. This codes for CASSQLAWMEAGEETQYF. Looking up the rest from reference TRBV7-9 and TRBJ2-5 gives the full variable domain: DTGVSQNPRHKITKRGQNVTFRCDPISEHNRLYWYRQTLGQGPEFLTYFQNEAQLEKSRLLSDRFSAERPKGSFSTLEIQRTEQGDSAMYLCASSQLAWMEAGEETQYFGPGTRLLVL.

In its sample, this clonotype was seen many times. V and J are TRBV7-9 and TRBJ1-2, with 8 bases fitting TRBD1. The CDR3 length is 16 residues. Germline CDR1 reads SEHNR; CDR2 reads FQNEAQ (reference sequence). J lost 2 bases, V lost 5 bases, and 10 bases had no gene match. CDR3 sequence: CASSPPSGGGNYGYTF. The CDR3 nucleotides are TGTGCCAGCAGCCCGCCCTCAGGGGGCGGGAACTATGGCTACACCTTC.

The sample holds a few counts of this clonotype. The chain employs TRBV6-2 or TRBV6-3 and TRBJ2-1; TRBD1 matches 7 bases. Germline V gene sequence: CDR1 MNHEY, CDR2 SVGEGT. The V gene end was trimmed by 5 bases and the J gene end by 7 bases; junction bases not matched to a gene: 11. The CDR3 has 15 residues. This CDR3 is CASSAIRGMFNEQFF. In DNA form, the CDR3 reads TGTGCCAGCAGTGCGATCAGGGGGATGTTTAATGAGCAGTTCTTC.

This clonotype was counted at least ten times. This rearrangement joins TRBV7-8 to TRBJ2-7, with TRBD1 matching over 10 bases. CDR3 length: 15 amino acids. V lost 5 bases and J lost 1; bases outside the gene matches: 5. The germline V gene encodes CDR1 SGHVS and CDR2 FQNEAQ. The CDR3, as DNA: TGTGCCAGCAGCCCAGGGACAGGGGTTTCCTACGAGCAGTACTTC. It translates to CASSPGTGVSYEQYF.

A note on this clonotype: With a much larger clone just one base away, this may be a read error. V gene TRBV6-1 combines with J gene TRBJ2-7; D possibly corresponds to TRBD1 (5 bases). Germline V CDR1 and CDR2: MNHNS, SASEGT. This CDR3 has 14 amino acids. For the CDR3, the DNA is TGTGCCAGCAGTGAAGACAGGCGCTCCTACGAGCAGCACTTC. Encoded protein: CASSEDRRSYEQHF.

V gene TRBV6-5 combines with J gene TRBJ2-2, with unresolved D. Deletions cut 4 bases from V and 7 bases from J, with 19 bases between. Germline V gene data show CDR1 as MNHEY and CDR2 as SVGAGI. The CDR3 contains 16 residues. CDR3 protein: CASSLAAASVVGELFF. The CDR3 DNA reads as TGTGCCAGCAGTTTGGCGGCGGCCTCAGTGGTCGGGGAGCTGTTTTTT.

The genes are TRBV13 and TRBJ2-7, with D perhaps TRBD1 or TRBD2 (5 bases each). This CDR3 spans 15 amino acids. V dropped 5 bases and J dropped 2 bases, with 16 bases sitting between them. CDR1 is PRHDT and CDR2 is FYEKMQ in the germline V gene (reference sequence). The DNA for the CDR3 is TGTGCCAGCAGCGGGGACCCACGAGGCGCCTACGAGCAGTACTTC. It encodes CASSGDPRGAYEQYF.

This clonotype was seen ten or more times. The rearrangement joins TRBV6-5 to TRBJ2-1; 8 positions match TRBD2. CDR3 length equals 18 residues. The germline V gene has CDR1 MNHEY and CDR2 SVGAGI. The V and J ends lost 0 bases and 7 bases, in that order; junction bases with no gene match: 14. Here the CDR3 reads CASSYSRRNGRADNEQFF. For the CDR3, the DNA is TGTGCCAGCAGTTACTCGAGACGGAACGGGAGGGCCGATAATGAGCAGTTCTTC.

This clonotype was seen a handful of times. This chain uses TRBV2 with TRBJ2-1, with 7 bases that match TRBD2. Per germline, CDR1 SNHLY and CDR2 FYNNEI. The CDR3 has 13 residues. The DNA for the CDR3 is TGTGCTAGCGGGCCAGATACCTACAATGAGCAGTTCTTC. This encodes CASGPDTYNEQFF.

This clonotype was recorded many times. The chain uses TRBV11-2 and TRBJ1-1; tentatively, D is TRBD1 (6 bases). In germline, CDR1 is SGHAT, CDR2 FQNNGV. The CDR3 runs to 15 residues. V lost 1 base, J lost 7 bases, and 16 bases lay in between. CDR3 loop: CASSLGGGTRNEAFF. As DNA, the CDR3 is TGTGCCAGCAGCTTAGGAGGGGGGACACGGAATGAAGCTTTCTTT.

This clonotype was seen at least ten times. The gene calls are TRBV7-9 and TRBJ1-5, with 9 bases lining up with TRBD1. The germline CDR1 and CDR2 sequences are SEHNR and FQNEAQ (reference sequence). This CDR3 contains 16 residues. The junction had 8 bases not matched to a gene; V was cut back by 5 bases and J by 3 bases. The CDR3 DNA reads as TGTGCCAGCAGCCTAACTGGGACAGGGATCAATCAGCCCCAGCATTTT. Amino acids: CASSLTGTGINQPQHF.

The sample holds many counts of this clonotype. The chain couples TRBV7-3 to TRBJ2-3; D not resolved. This CDR3 comprises 13 residues. Between the trimmed V and J ends, which lost 6 bases and 4 bases, there was a span of 11 bases. Per germline, CDR1 SGHTA and CDR2 FQGTGA. This chain's CDR3 is CASRHKGSDTQYF. CDR3 nucleotide sequence: TGTGCCAGCAGACATAAGGGTTCAGATACGCAGTATTTT. Looking up the rest from reference TRBV7-3 and TRBJ2-3 gives the full variable domain: GAGVSQTPSNKVTEKGKYVELRCDPISGHTALYWYRQSLGQGPEFLIYFQGTGAADDSGLPNDRFFAVRPEGSVSTLKIQRTERGDSAVYLCASRHKGSDTQYFGPGTRLTVL.

J is TRBJ2-5 and V is TRBV20-1; 9 bases agree with TRBD2. Per the germline V gene, CDR1 is DFQATT and CDR2 is SNEGSKA (reference sequence). CDR3 length: 15 amino acids. Losses at the gene ends were 1 base for V and 6 bases for J; bases not matched to a gene: 9. This CDR3 reads CSARVLSTSGKTQYF. DNA for the CDR3: TGCAGTGCTAGAGTTCTATCGACTAGCGGAAAGACCCAGTACTTC.

DNA of the CDR3: TGTGCCTGGTACCGGGGGGGGGGTACTGAAGCTTTCTTT. Protein product: CAWYRGGGTEAFF. This chain joins TRBV30 and TRBJ1-1, with D maybe TRBD1 (5 bases). CDR3 size: 13 residues. Germline CDR1 is GTSNPN and CDR2 is SVGIG (reference sequence). The ends were cut back, 5 bases at V and 5 bases at J, with 15 bases in the middle.

The chain is built from TRBV5-1 and TRBJ2-2; tentative D call: TRBD2 (5 bases). V was shortened by 2 bases and J by 1 base, with 9 bases between the two germline ends. CDR3 length equals 15 residues. The V gene's germline CDR1 is SGHRS and CDR2 YFSETQ. The CDR3: CASSFLSGNTGELFF. CDR3 DNA: TGCGCCAGCAGCTTTCTGAGCGGGAACACCGGGGAGCTGTTTTTT.

This clonotype was counted a few times. The V and J genes are TRBV6-6 and TRBJ2-2; TRBD2 is a possible D gene (5 bases). Trimming shortened V by 2 bases and J by 5 bases, and 15 bases separated the two germline ends. The CDR3 runs 16 residues. CDR1 is MNHNY and CDR2 is SVGAGI in the germline V gene (reference sequence). The CDR3 here is CASSYPKDGSTGELFF. The CDR3 bases are TGTGCCAGCAGTTACCCTAAGGATGGGAGTACCGGGGAGCTGTTTTTT.

This chain's CDR3 is CASSDSGGQTYEQYF. CDR3 in DNA: TGTGCCAGCAGTGACTCTGGGGGACAGACTTACGAGCAGTACTTC. The gene calls are TRBV6-4 and TRBJ2-7; 7 bases are shared with TRBD1. The length of the CDR3 is 15 residues. V dropped 0 bases and J dropped 4; count of bases not matched to a gene: 6. Germline CDR1 reads MRHNA; CDR2 reads SNTAGT.

The gene calls are TRBV3-1 and TRBJ2-5, with a tentative D call TRBD1 (6 bases). Trimming took off 7 bases at V and 7 bases at J, with 19 bases between the two ends. Germline V gene lookup returns CDR1 LGHDT and CDR2 YNNKEL (reference sequence). The length of the CDR3 is 14 residues. As DNA, the CDR3 is TGTGCCAGCACCCATTCGACAGGCGCGGGGACCCAGTACTTC. Encoded protein: CASTHSTGAGTQYF.